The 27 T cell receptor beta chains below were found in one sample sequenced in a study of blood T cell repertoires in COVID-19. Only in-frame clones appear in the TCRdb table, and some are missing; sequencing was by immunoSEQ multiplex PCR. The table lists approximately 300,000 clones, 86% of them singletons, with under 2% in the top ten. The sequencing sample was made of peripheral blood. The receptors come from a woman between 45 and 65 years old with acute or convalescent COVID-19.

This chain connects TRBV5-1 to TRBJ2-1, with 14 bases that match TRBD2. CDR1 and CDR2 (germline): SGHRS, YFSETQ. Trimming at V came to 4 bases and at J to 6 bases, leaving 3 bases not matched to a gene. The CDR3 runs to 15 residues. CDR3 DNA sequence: TGCGCCAGCAGCCTGGGACTAGCGGGAGCCAATGAGCAGTTCTTC. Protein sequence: CASSLGLAGANEQFF.

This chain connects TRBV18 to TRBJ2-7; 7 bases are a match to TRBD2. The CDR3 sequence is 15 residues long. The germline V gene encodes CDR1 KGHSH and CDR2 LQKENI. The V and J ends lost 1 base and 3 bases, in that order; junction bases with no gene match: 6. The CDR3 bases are TGTGCCAGCTCACCACGGGGGGGATTCGGCTACGAGCAGTACTTC. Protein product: CASSPRGGFGYEQYF.

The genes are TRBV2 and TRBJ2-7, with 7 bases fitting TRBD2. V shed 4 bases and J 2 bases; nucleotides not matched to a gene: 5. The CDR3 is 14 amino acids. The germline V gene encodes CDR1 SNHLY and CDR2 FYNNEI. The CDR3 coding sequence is TGTGCCAGCAGTGTCCAGCGGGGAACCTACGAGCAGTACTTC. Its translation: CASSVQRGTYEQYF.

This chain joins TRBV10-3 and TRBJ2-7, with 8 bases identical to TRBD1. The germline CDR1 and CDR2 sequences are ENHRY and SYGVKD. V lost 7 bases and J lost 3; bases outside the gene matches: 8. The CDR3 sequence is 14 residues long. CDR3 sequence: CAIKAGQESYEQYF. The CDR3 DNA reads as TGTGCCATCAAGGCGGGACAGGAAAGCTACGAGCAGTACTTC.

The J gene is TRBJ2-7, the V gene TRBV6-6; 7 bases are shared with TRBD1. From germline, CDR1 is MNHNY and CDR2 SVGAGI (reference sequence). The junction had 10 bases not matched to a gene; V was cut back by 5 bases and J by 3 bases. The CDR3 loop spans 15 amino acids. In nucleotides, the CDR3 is TGTGCCAGCAGTGGCCGGGACAGTAATTTCTACGAGCAGTACTTC. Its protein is CASSGRDSNFYEQYF.

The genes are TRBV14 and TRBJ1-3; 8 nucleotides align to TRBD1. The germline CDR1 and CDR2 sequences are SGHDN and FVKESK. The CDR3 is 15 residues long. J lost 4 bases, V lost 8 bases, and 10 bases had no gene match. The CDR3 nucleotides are TGTGCCAGCCGACAGACAGGGGCCGGAGGAAACACCATATATTTT. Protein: CASRQTGAGGNTIYF.

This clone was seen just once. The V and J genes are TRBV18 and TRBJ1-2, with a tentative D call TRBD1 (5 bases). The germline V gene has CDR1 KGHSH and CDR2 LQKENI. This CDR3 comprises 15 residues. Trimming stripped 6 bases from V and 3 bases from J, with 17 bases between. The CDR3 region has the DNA TGTGCCAGCTCCCCCCGCAGTCAGGGCGACTATGGCTACACCTTC. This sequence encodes CASSPRSQGDYGYTF.

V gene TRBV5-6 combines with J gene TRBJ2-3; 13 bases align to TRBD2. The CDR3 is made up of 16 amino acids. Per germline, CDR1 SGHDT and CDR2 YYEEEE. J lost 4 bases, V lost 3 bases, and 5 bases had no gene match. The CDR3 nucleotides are TGTGCCAGCAGCTCTGGGACTAGCGGGATGGCAGATACGCAGTATTTT. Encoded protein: CASSSGTSGMADTQYF.

The CDR3: CASSQRQGSGEQYF. CDR3 nucleotides: TGCGCCAGCAGCCAACGCCAGGGTTCGGGCGAGCAGTACTTC. The chain links TRBV4-3 to TRBJ2-7, with a possible D match to TRBD1 (5 bases). The CDR3 length is 14 residues. Germline V gene data show CDR1 as LGHNA and CDR2 as YSLEER. Trimming removed 2 bases from V and 6 bases from J, with 14 bases in between.

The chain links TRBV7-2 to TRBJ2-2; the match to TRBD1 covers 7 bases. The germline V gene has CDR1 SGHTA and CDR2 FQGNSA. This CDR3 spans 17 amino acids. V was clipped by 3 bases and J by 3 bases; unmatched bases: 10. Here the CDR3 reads CASSFPGQAPHTGELFF. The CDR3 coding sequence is TGTGCCAGCAGCTTCCCTGGACAGGCCCCTCACACCGGGGAGCTGTTTTTT.

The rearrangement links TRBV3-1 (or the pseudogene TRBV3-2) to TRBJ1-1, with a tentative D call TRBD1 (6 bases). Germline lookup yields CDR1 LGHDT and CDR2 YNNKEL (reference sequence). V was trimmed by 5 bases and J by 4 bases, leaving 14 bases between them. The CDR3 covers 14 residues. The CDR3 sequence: CASSKTTGITEAFF. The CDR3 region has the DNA TGTGCCAGCAGCAAAACAACAGGGATCACTGAAGCTTTCTTT.

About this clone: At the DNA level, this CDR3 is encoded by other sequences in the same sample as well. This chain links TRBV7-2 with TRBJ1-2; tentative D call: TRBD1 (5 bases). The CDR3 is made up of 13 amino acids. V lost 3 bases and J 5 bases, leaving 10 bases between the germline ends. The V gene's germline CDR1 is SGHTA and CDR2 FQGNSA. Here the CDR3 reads CASSLGGAYGYTF. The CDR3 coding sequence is TGTGCCAGCAGCTTGGGTGGGGCGTATGGCTACACCTTC.

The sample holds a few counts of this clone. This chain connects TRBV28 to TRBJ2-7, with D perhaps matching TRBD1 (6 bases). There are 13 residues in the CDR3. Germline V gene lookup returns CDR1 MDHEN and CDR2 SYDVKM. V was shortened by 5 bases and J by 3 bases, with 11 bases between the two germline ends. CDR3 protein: CASSALGGYEQYF. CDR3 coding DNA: TGTGCCAGCAGTGCTTTAGGGGGCTACGAGCAGTACTTC.

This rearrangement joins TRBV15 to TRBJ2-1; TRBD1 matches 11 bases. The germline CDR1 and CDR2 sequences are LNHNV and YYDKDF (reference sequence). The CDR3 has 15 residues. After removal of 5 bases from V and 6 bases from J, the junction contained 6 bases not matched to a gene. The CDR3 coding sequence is TGTGCCACCAGCCCCAGGACAGGGGGCCTCAATGAGCAGTTCTTC. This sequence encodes CATSPRTGGLNEQFF.

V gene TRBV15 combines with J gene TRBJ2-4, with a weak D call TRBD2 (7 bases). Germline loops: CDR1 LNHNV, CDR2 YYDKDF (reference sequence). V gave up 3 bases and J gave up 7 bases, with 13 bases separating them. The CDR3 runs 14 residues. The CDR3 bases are TGTGCCACCAGCAGGCGGGAGAGGGGGAACATTCAGTACTTC. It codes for CATSRRERGNIQYF.

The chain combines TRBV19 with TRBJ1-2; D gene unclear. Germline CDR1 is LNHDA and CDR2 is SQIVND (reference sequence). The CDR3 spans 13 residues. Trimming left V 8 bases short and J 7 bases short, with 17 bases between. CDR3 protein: CASGSYQATGYTF. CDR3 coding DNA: TGTGCCAGTGGAAGTTATCAGGCCACTGGCTACACCTTC.

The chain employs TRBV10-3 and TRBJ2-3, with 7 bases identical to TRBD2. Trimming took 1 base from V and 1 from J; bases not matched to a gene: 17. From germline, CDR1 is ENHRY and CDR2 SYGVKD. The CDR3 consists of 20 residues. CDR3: CAISEWEASSWSGGTDTQYF. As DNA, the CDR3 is TGTGCCATCAGTGAGTGGGAAGCCAGCAGCTGGAGCGGGGGCACAGATACGCAGTATTTT.

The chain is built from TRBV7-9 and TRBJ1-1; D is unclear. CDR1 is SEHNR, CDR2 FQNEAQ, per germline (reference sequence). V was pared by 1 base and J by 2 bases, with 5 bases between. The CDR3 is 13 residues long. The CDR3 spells CASSLGTNTEAFF. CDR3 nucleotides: TGTGCCAGCAGCTTAGGGACTAACACTGAAGCTTTCTTT.

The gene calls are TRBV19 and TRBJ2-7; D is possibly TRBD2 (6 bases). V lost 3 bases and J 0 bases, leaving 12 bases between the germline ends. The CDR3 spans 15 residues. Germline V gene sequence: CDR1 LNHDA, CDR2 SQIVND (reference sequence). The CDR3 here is CASSISPRDSYEQYF. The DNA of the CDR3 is TGTGCCAGTAGTATTTCCCCGCGGGACTCCTACGAGCAGTACTTC.

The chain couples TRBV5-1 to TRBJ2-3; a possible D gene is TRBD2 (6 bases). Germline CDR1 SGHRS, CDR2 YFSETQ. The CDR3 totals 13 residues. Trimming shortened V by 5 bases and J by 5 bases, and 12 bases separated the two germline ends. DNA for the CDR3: TGCGCCAGCAGATGGACGGGAGAAGATACGCAGTATTTT. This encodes CASRWTGEDTQYF.

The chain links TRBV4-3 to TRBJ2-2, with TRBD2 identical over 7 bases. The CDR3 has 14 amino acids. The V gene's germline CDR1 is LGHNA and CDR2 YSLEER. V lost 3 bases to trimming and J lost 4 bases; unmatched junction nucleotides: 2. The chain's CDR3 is CASSHLAGTGELFF. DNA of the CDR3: TGCGCCAGCAGCCACTTAGCGGGCACCGGGGAGCTGTTTTTT.

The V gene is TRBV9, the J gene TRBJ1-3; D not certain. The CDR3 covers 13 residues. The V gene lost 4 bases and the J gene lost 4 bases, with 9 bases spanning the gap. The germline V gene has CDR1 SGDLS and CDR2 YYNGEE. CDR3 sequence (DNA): TGTGCCAGCAGCCCTAGTGGAGGAAACACCATATATTTT. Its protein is CASSPSGGNTIYF.

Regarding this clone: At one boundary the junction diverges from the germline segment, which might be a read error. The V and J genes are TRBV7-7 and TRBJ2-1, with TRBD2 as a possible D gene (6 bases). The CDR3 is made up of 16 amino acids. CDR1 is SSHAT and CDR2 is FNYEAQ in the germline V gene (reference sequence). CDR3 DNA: TGTGCTAGCAGCTCCGGGACTTCGAGCTCCTACAATGAGCAGTTCTTC. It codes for CASSSGTSSSYNEQFF.

The CDR3 DNA reads TGTGCCAGCAGAACAGGGTTCGACTTTGGAAACACCATATATTTT. It encodes CASRTGFDFGNTIYF. The genes are TRBV28 and TRBJ1-3, with D maybe TRBD1 (6 bases). Looked up from germline, CDR1 is MDHEN and CDR2 is SYDVKM. V was clipped by 6 bases and J by 3 bases, with 15 bases between them. The CDR3 length is 15 residues.

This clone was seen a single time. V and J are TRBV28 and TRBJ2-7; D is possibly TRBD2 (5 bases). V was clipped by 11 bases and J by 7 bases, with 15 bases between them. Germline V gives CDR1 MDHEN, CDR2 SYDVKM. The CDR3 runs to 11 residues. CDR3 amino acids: CASERRGEQYF. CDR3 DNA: TGTGCCTCCGAACGCCGGGGAGAGCAGTACTTC.

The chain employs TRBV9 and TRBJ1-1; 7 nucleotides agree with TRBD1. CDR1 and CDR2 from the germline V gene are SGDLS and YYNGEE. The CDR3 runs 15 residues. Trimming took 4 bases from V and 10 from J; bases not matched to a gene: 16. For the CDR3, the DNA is TGTGCCAGCAGCCCCTCCGGACAGGCGAGGTTATTAGCTTTCTTT. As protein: CASSPSGQARLLAFF.

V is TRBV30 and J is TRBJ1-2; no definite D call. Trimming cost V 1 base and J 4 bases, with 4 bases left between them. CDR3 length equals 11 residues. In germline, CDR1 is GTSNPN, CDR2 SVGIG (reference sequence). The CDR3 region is CAWSDSYGYTF. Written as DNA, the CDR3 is TGTGCCTGGAGTGACAGCTATGGCTACACCTTC.